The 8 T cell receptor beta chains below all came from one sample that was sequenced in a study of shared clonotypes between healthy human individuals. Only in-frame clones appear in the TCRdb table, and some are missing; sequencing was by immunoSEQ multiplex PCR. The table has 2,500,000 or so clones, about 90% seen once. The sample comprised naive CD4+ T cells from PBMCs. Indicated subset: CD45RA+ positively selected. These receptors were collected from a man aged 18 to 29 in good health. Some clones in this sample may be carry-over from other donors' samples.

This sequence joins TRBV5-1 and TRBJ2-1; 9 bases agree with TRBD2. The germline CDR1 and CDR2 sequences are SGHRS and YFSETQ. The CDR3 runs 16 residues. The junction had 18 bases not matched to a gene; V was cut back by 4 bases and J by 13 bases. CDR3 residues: CASSDRSRTSEKGQFF. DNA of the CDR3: TGCGCCAGCAGCGACCGGTCTCGGACTAGCGAAAAGGGACAGTTCTTC.

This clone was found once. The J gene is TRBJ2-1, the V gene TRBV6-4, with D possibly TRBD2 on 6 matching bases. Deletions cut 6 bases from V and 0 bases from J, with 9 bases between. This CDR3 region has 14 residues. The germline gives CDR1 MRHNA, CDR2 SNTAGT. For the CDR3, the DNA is TGTGCCAGCAGCGCCGGGAGCTCCTACAATGAGCAGTTCTTC. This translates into CASSAGSSYNEQFF.

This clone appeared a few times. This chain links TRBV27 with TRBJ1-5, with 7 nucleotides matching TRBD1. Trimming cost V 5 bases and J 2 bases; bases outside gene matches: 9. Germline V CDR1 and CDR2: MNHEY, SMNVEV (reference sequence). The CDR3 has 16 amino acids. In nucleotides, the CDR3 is TGTGCCAGCAGTCGATTCGGACAGGCGGGCAATCAGCCCCAGCATTTT. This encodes CASSRFGQAGNQPQHF.

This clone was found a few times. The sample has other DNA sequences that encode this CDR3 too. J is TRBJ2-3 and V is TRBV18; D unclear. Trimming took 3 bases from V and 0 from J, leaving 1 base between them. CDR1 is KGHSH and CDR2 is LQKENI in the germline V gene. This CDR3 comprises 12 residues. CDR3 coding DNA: TGTGCCAGCTCACCCAGCACAGATACGCAGTATTTT. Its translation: CASSPSTDTQYF.

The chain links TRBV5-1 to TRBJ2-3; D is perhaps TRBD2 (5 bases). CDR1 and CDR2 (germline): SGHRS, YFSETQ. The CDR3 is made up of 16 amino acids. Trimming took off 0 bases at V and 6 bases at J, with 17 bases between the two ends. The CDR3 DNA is TGCGCCAGCAGCTTGGCTCTGCGGGTTTCCCCGGATACGCAGTATTTT. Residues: CASSLALRVSPDTQYF. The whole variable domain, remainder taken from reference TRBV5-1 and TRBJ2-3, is KAGVTQTPRYLIKTRGQQVTLSCSPISGHRSVSWYQQTPGQGLQFLFEYFSETQRNKGNFPGRFSGRQFSNSRSEMNVSTLELGDSALYLCASSLALRVSPDTQYFGPGTRLTVL.

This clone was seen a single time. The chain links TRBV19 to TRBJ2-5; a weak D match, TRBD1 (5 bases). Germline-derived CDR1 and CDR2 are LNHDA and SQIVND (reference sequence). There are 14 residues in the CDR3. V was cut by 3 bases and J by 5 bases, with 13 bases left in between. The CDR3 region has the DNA TGTGCCAGTAGTATGGCAGGGTTCGGGGAGACCCAGTACTTC. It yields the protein CASSMAGFGETQYF.

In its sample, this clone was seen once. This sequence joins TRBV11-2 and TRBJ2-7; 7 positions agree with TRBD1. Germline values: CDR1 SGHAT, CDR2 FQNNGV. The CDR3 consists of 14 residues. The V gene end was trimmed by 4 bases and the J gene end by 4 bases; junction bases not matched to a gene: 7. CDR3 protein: CASSSSGQRYEQYF. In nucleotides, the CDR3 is TGTGCCAGCAGCTCCTCGGGACAGAGATACGAGCAGTACTTC. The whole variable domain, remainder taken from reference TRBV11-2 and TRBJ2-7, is EAGVAQSPRYKIIEKRQSVAFWCNPISGHATLYWYQQILGQGPKLLIQFQNNGVVDDSQLPKDRFSAERLKGVDSTLKIQPAKLEDSAVYLCASSSSGQRYEQYFGPGTRLTVT.

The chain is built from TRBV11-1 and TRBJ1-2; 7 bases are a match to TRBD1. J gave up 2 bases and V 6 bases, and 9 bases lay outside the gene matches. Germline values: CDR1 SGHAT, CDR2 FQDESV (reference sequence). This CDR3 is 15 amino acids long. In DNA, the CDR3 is TGTGCCAGCAGTACAGCGTCAGGGGGGAACTATGGCTACACCTTC. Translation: CASSTASGGNYGYTF.